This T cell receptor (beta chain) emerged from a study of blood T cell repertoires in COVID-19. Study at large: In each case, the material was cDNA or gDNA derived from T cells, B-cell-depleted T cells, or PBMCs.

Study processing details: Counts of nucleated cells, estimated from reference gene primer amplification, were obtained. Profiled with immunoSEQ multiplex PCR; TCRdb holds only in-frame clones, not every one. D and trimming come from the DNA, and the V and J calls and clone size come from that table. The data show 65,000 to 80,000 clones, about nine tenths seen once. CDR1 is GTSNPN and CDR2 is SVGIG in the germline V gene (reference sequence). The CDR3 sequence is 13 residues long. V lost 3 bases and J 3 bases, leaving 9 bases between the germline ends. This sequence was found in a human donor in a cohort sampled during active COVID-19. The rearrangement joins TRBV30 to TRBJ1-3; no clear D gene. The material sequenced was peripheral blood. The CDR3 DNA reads TGTGCCTGGAGGCCGAGAGGTGGAAACACCATATATTTT. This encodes CAWRPRGGNTIYF.